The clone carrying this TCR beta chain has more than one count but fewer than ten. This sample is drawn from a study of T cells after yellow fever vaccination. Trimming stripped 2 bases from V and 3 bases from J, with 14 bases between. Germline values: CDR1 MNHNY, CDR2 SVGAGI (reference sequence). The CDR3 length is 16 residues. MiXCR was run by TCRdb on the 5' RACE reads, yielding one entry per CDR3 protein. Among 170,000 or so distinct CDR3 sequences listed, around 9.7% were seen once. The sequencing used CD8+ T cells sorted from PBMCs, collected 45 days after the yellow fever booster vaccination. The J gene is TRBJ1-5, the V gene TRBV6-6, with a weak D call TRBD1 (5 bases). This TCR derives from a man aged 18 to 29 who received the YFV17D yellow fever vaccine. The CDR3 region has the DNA TGTGCCAGCAGTTACCTACAGGCTATGCTCAATCAGCCCCAGCATTTT. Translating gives CASSYLQAMLNQPQHF.